The 7 T cell receptor beta chains below were found in one sample sequenced in a study of cytomegalovirus exposure and HLA in healthy donors. Primers for the PCR totalled 60 Vbeta and 13 Jbeta. Clones were read by immunoSEQ multiplex PCR, and TCRdb kept only the in-frame ones, dropping some. This repertoire shows around 140,000 clones, approximately 80% found once; its top ten account for about 2.2%. Source material: PBMCs. The receptors were sampled from a man aged 50-60 years in good health and CMV-seronegative.

This clone is a singleton in its sample. The genes are TRBV7-9 and TRBJ1-2; no reliable D call. Trimming took off 6 bases at V and 2 bases at J, with 16 bases between the two ends. CDR3 length equals 15 residues. CDR1 is SEHNR and CDR2 is FQNEAQ in the germline V gene (reference sequence). CDR3 sequence (DNA): TGTGCCAGCAGTCCGTCGGACGGACTGAACTATGGCTACACCTTC. Amino acids: CASSPSDGLNYGYTF.

This chain links TRBV7-2 with TRBJ1-1; D ambiguous. The CDR3 contains 18 residues. Germline V lookup: CDR1 SGHTA, CDR2 FQGNSA. V was cut by 5 bases and J by 4 bases, with 26 bases left in between. The CDR3 nucleotides are TGTGCCAGCAGCCCACTACGCCTATGGGAGGGCGGGAGCACTGAAGCTTTCTTT. Translating gives CASSPLRLWEGGSTEAFF.

This chain links TRBV5-1 with TRBJ2-5; D gene unclear. The ends were cut back, 7 bases at V and 2 bases at J, with 15 bases in the middle. The CDR3 has 14 amino acids. Germline V gives CDR1 SGHRS, CDR2 YFSETQ. The CDR3, as DNA: TGCGCCAGCGCAACCACATCCCCACAAGAGACCCAGTACTTC. Translated, it gives CASATTSPQETQYF.

This chain uses TRBV9 with TRBJ2-3; D might be TRBD1 (6 bases). Germline V lookup: CDR1 SGDLS, CDR2 YYNGEE. There are 15 residues in the CDR3. Trimming removed 0 bases from V and 3 bases from J, with 11 bases in between. CDR3 sequence (DNA): TGTGCCAGCAGCGTAGTCGGGCAGGGGACAGATACGCAGTATTTT. Its protein product is CASSVVGQGTDTQYF.

The table lists this clone with a count of one. The chain is built from TRBV7-3 and TRBJ1-1; perhaps TRBD1 as D (6 bases). The CDR3 has 16 residues. CDR1 SGHTA and CDR2 FQGTGA come from the germline V gene. V lost 2 bases to trimming and J lost 0 bases, with 13 bases between them. The DNA of the CDR3 is TGTGCCAGCAGCTTAGAGGCAGGGGCCCTGAACACTGAAGCTTTCTTT. This encodes CASSLEAGALNTEAFF.

J is TRBJ2-2 and V is TRBV7-3, with 9 bases lining up with TRBD2. The trim removed 6 bases at V and 2 bases at J, leaving 4 bases unmatched. Germline-derived CDR1 and CDR2 are SGHTA and FQGTGA. The CDR3 consists of 15 residues. The CDR3 coding sequence is TGTGCCAGCAGAGCGACTAGCGGTAACACCGGGGAGCTGTTTTTT. Amino acid sequence: CASRATSGNTGELFF.

This clone was seen a few times. The chain's CDR3 is CASSRGQGVFNTEAFF. The CDR3 nucleotides are TGTGCCAGCAGTAGGGGACAGGGGGTATTCAACACTGAAGCTTTCTTT. The gene calls are TRBV27 and TRBJ1-1; the match to TRBD1 covers 11 bases. Germline-derived CDR1 and CDR2 are MNHEY and SMNVEV (reference sequence). V trimming: 5 bases; J trimming: 2 bases; junction bases outside the gene matches: 7. CDR3 length equals 16 residues.